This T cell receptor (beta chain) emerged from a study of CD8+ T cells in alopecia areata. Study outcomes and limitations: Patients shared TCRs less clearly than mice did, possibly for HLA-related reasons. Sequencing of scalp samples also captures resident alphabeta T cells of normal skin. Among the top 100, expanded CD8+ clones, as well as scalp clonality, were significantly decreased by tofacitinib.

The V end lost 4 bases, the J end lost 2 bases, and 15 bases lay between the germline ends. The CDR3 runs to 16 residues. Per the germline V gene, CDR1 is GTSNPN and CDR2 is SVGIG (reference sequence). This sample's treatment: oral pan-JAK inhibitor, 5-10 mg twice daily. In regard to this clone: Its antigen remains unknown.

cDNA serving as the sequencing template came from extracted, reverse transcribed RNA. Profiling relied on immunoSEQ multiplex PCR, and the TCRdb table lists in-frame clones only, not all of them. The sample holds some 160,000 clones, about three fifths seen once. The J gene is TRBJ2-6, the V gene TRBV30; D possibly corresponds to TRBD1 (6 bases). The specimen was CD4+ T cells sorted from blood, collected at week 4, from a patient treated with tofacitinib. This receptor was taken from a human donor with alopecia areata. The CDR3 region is CAWTKGVFAGANVLTF. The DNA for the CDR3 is TGTGCCTGGACGAAGGGGGTCTTCGCTGGGGCCAACGTCCTGACTTTC. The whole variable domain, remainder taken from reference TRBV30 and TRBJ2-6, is SQTIHQWPATLVQPVGSPLSLECTVEGTSNPNLYWYRQAAGRGLQLLFYSVGIGQISSEVPQNLSASRPQDRQFILSSKKLLLSDSGFYLCAWTKGVFAGANVLTFGAGSRLTVL.